Listed here is a single T cell receptor (beta chain). The sample comes from a study of blood T cell repertoires in COVID-19. Looking at the study overall: Both acute and convalescent COVID-19 samples were obtained from the United States, Italy and Spain.

As processed by the authors: Estimates of nucleated cell counts were drawn from the amplification of reference gene primers. The assay was immunoSEQ multiplex PCR, and TCRdb's table has in-frame clones only and misses some. That table is the source of V, J and clone size, and D and trimming were worked out from the DNA. This sample has 200,000 to 250,000 clones, with around nine tenths found just once. The TCR originated in a woman in her 40s with acute or convalescent COVID-19. The sample taken for sequencing was peripheral blood.

DNA of the CDR3: TGCGCCAGCGGGAAGGGGGCTTTGTCGAGCACTGAAGCTTTCTTT. It translates to CASGKGALSSTEAFF. The rearrangement uses TRBV5-1 and TRBJ1-1; TRBD1 aligns across 7 bases. CDR1 is SGHRS, CDR2 YFSETQ, per germline. This CDR3 has 15 amino acids. The V and J ends lost 7 bases and 4 bases, in that order; junction bases with no gene match: 13.